This T cell receptor beta chain was identified during a study of technical replicates of blood from a few donors (dated by TCRdb to 2015 to 2018). The V and J ends are trimmed by 1 base and 2 bases, leaving 9 bases between them. The germline V gene provides CDR1 LGHNA and CDR2 YSLEER. The CDR3 sequence holds 14 residues, the cysteine and phenylalanine included. Of all the DNA, just the CDR3 is kept, 42 bases in frame from base 1. The protocol used for the library was the immunoSEQ multiplex PCR assay. Not all clones reach the TCRdb copy of this immuneACCESS table, which keeps in-frame sequences only. Checked studies attribute under half of the gap to unresolved V genes and leave the rest unexplained. The sample table lists 68,000 or so clones, just over 90% of them with a count of one. Roughly 4.3% of the sample is taken by the ten largest. This clone came up a few times. Its specific antigen is unknown. No much larger clonotype is one base removed from it; base qualities were not supplied. This specimen includes other DNA sequences encoding the same CDR3.

This chain is built from TRBV4-3 and TRBJ2-7; matching of 6 bases hints at TRBD1 as the D gene. Sequenced input: PBMCs. The receptor comes from a human donor in good health. Some clones in this sample may be carry-over from other donors' samples. The DNA is as follows: TGCGCCAGCAGCCAAGGCAGGGGTCCCTACGAGCAGTACTTC. This encodes CASSQGRGPYEQYF.